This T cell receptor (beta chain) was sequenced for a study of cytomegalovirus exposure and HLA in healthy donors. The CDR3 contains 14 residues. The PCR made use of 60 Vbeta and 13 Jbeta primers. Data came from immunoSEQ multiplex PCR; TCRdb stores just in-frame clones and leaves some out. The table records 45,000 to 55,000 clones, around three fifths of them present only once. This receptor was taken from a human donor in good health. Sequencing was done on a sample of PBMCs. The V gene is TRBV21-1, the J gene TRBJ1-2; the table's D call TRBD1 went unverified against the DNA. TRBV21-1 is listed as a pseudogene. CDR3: CASTGNGQGYGYTF. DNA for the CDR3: TGTGCCAGCACAGGGAACGGACAGGGGTATGGCTACACCTTC.